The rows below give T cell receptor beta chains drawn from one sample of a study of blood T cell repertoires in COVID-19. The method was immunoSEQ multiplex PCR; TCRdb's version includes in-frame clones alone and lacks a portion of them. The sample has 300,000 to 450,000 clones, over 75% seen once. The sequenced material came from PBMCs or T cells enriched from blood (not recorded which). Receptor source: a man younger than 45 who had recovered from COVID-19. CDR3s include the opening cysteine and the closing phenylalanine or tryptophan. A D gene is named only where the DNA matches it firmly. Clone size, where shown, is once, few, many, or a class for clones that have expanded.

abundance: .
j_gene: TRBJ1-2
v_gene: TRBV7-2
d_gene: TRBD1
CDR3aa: CASTPQGQSPYGYTF
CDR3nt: TGTGCCAGCACCCCCCAGGGACAGTCTCCCTATGGCTACACCTTC

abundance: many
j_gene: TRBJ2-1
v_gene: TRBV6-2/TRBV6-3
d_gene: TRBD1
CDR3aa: CASSYSLELDRVNNEQFF
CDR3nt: TGTGCCAGCAGTTACTCGCTGGAGCTGGACAGGGTGAACAATGAGCAGTTCTTC

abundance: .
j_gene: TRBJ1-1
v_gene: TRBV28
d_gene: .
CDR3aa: CASFLGVSGTEAFF
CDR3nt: TGTGCCAGCTTTCTAGGGGTTTCCGGGACTGAAGCTTTCTTT

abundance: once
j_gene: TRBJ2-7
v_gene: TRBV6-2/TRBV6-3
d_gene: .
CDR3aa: CASSRGGAVYEQYF
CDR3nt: TGTGCCAGCAGTCGAGGGGGGGCGGTCTACGAGCAGTACTTC

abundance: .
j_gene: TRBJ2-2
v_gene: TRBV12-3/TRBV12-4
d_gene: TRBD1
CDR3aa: CASRGQGTGELFF
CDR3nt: TGTGCCAGCAGGGGACAGGGAACCGGGGAGCTGTTTTTT

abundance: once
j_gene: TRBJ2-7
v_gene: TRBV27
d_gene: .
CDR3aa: CASSLYINYEQYF
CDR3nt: TGTGCCAGCAGTTTGTACATAAACTACGAGCAGTACTTC

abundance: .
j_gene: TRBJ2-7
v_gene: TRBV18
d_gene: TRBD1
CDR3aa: CASSPPTGTGAYEQYF
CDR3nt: TGTGCCAGCTCACCACCAACCGGGACAGGGGCCTACGAGCAGTACTTC

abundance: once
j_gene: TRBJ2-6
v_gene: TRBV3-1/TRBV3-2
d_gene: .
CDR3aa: CASSQELHSGANVLTF
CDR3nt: TGTGCCAGCAGCCAAGAACTCCACTCTGGGGCCAACGTCCTGACTTTC

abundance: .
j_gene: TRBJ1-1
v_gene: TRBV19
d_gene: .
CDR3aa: CASSPHDINTEAFF
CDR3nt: TGTGCCAGTAGTCCCCACGACATCAACACTGAAGCTTTCTTT

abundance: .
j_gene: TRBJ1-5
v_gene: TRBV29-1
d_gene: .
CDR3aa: CSVIERYGQPQHF
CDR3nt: TGCAGCGTTATAGAGCGGTATGGACAGCCCCAGCATTTT

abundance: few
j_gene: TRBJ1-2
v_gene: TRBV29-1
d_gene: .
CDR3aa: CSVAGTQALANYGYTF
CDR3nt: TGCAGCGTTGCCGGGACACAAGCCTTAGCTAACTATGGCTACACCTTC

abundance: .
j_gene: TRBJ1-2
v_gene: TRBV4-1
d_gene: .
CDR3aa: CASSQGGGGYTF
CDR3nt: TGCGCCAGCAGCCAAGGGGGGGGCGGCTACACCTTC

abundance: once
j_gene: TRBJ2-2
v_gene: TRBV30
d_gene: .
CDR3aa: CAWSVGAGLNTGELFF
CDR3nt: TGTGCCTGGAGTGTTGGTGCGGGGCTTAACACCGGGGAGCTGTTTTTT

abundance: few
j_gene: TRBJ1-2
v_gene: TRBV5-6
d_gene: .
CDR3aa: CASSLGENYGYTF
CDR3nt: TGTGCCAGCAGCTTGGGGGAGAACTATGGCTACACCTTC

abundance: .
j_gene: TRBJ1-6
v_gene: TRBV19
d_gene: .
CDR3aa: CASSPYRADNSPLHF
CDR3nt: TGTGCCAGTAGTCCTTACAGGGCGGATAATTCACCCCTCCACTTT

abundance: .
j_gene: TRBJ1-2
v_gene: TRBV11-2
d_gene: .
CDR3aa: CASSLDQGYGYTF
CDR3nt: TGTGCCAGCAGCTTAGATCAGGGGTATGGCTACACCTTC

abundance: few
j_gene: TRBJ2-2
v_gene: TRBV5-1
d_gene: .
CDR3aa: CASSPGSSGELFF
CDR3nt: TGCGCCAGCTCCCCAGGGTCGTCCGGGGAGCTGTTTTTT

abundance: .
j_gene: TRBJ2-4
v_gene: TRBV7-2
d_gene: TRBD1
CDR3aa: CASSLGTGVVAKNIQYF
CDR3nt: TGTGCCAGCAGCTTAGGCACAGGGGTCGTCGCCAAAAACATTCAGTACTTC

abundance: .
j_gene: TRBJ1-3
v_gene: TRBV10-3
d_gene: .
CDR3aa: CAISEQKAGNTIYF
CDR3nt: TGTGCCATCAGTGAACAAAAAGCTGGAAACACCATATATTTT

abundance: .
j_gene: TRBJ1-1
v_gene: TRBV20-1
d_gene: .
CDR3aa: CSASPQVSAEAFF
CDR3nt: TGCAGTGCTAGTCCCCAGGTTAGCGCTGAAGCTTTCTTT

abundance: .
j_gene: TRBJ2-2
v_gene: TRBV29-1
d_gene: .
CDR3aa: CSVEGLATIKDGAGELFF
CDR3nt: TGCAGCGTTGAAGGTCTAGCTACGATCAAGGATGGGGCCGGGGAGCTGTTTTTT

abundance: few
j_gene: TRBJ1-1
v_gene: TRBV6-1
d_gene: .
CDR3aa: CASSQGSTEAFF
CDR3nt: TGTGCCAGCAGCCAGGGGAGCACTGAAGCTTTCTTT

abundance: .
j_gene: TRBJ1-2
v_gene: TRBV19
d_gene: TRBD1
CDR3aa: CASSSTGGGYGYTF
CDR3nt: TGTGCCAGTAGTTCGACAGGGGGCGGCTATGGCTACACCTTC

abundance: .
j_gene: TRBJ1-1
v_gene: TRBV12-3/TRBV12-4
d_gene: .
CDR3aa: CASSLGEGTEAFF
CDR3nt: TGTGCCAGCAGTTTAGGTGAGGGCACTGAAGCTTTCTTT

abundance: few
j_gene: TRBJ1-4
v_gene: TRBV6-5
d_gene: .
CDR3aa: CASGDWSTNEKLFF
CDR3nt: TGTGCCAGCGGGGACTGGTCAACTAATGAAAAACTGTTTTTT

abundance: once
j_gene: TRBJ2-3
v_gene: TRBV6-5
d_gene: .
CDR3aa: CASSYSLGGPTDTQYF
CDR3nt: TGTGCCAGCAGTTACTCGCTGGGGGGGCCCACAGATACGCAGTATTTT

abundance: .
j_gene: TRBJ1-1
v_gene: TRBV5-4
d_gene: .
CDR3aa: CASSLAGQLNTEAFF
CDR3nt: TGTGCCAGCAGCTTGGCCGGACAACTGAACACTGAAGCTTTCTTT

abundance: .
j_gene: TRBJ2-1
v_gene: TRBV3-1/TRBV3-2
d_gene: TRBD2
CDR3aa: CASSLLTSGAYNEQFF
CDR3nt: TGTGCCAGCAGCCTTCTTACTAGCGGGGCCTACAATGAGCAGTTCTTC

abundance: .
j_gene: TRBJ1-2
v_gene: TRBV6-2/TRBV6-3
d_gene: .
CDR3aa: CASSYSIGGGYTF
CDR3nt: TGTGCCAGCAGTTACTCGATCGGAGGCGGCTACACCTTC